Sequencing of this T cell receptor beta chain was carried out in a study of OX40 agonist ivuxolimab in advanced cancers. Study-wide results and caveats: More expanded clones were seen, on average, in CD8+ T cells than in CD4+.

CDR1 and CDR2 from the germline V gene are LNHDA and SQIVND (reference sequence). CDR3 length equals 17 residues. V lost 3 bases to trimming and J lost 6 bases, with 21 bases between them. Remarks on this clone: The antigen is unknown.

Profiled with immunoSEQ multiplex PCR; TCRdb holds only in-frame clones, not every one. Of about 89,000 clones detected, approximately 91% appear once; the ten largest clones hold around 0.71%. Samples were taken at baseline and on day 1 of cycles 4 and 7. The receptor's source is an adult with an advanced solid tumor such as melanoma, head and neck, liver or kidney cancer. The specimen comprised CD4+ or CD8+ T cells sorted from blood, sampled in a trial of the OX40 agonist ivuxolimab. The chain carries TRBV19 and TRBJ1-5; D perhaps matches TRBD1 (6 bases). CDR3 loop: CASSIFPGRGGGQPQHF. CDR3 DNA: TGTGCCAGTAGTATTTTCCCCGGCAGGGGCGGTGGTCAGCCCCAGCATTTT.